One sample yielded the 12 T cell receptor beta chains listed below, sequenced in a study of cytomegalovirus exposure and HLA in healthy donors. The PCR ran on 60 Vbeta and 13 Jbeta primers. Sequenced by immunoSEQ multiplex PCR; TCRdb stores in-frame clones only, minus some. The sample includes 200,000 to 250,000 clones, less than 85% seen only once; the top ten take over 0.55%. Sequenced input: PBMCs. All receptors derive from a man between 18 and 35 years old in good health and CMV-seronegative.

The chain is built from TRBV2 and TRBJ2-7; 10 bases are a match to TRBD2. The CDR3 spans 15 residues. Germline assignment: CDR1 SNHLY and CDR2 FYNNEI. Unmatched junction bases numbered 8, after V lost 2 bases and J lost 7 bases. The CDR3 spells CASSESSGSVGEQYF. The CDR3 bases are TGTGCCAGCAGTGAATCTAGCGGGAGTGTGGGGGAGCAGTACTTC. Full variable domain (missing parts from reference TRBV2 and TRBJ2-7): EPEVTQTPSHQVTQMGQEVILRCVPISNHLYFYWYRQILGQKVEFLVSFYNNEISEKSEIFDDQFSVERPDGSNFTLKIRSTKLEDSAMYFCASSESSGSVGEQYFGPGTRLTVT.

The V call is TRBV7-2, the J call TRBJ1-1, with D possibly TRBD1 on 6 matching bases. Germline loops: CDR1 SGHTA, CDR2 FQGNSA. This CDR3 comprises 13 residues. The V and J ends lost 4 bases and 1 base respectively, with 7 bases between them. The CDR3 protein is CASSWGQNTEAFF. The CDR3 region has the DNA TGTGCCAGCAGCTGGGGACAGAACACTGAAGCTTTCTTT.

V and J are TRBV19 and TRBJ1-1, with D unclear. Germline values: CDR1 LNHDA, CDR2 SQIVND (reference sequence). This CDR3 has 11 residues. Between the trimmed V and J ends, which lost 8 bases and 7 bases, there was a span of 11 bases. CDR3 in amino acids: CASRQLSEAFF. The CDR3 DNA reads as TGTGCCAGTCGCCAATTGAGTGAAGCTTTCTTT.

The V and J genes are TRBV11-3 and TRBJ1-5; no clear D. Between the trimmed V and J ends, which lost 2 bases and 2 bases, there was a span of 25 bases. Germline assignment: CDR1 SGHNT and CDR2 YENEEA. The CDR3 has 20 residues. The CDR3 spells CASSLIMLCRGYMGNQPQHF. The CDR3 bases are TGTGCCAGCAGCTTAATAATGTTGTGCAGAGGGTATATGGGCAATCAGCCCCAGCATTTT.

The chain is built from TRBV29-1 and TRBJ2-5, with D perhaps matching TRBD2 (6 bases). Germline CDR1 is SQVTM and CDR2 is ANQGSEA. The CDR3 runs 12 residues. V was trimmed by 5 bases and J by 2 bases, leaving 9 bases between them. Written as DNA, the CDR3 is TGCAGCGTTCGGCGGGGACAAGAGACCCAGTACTTC. Protein product: CSVRRGQETQYF.

V is TRBV5-8 and J is TRBJ2-7; unclear D gene. Germline V gene lookup returns CDR1 SGHTS and CDR2 YDEGEE. Between the trimmed V and J ends, which lost 4 bases and 1 base, there was a span of 6 bases. The CDR3 loop spans 12 amino acids. CDR3 sequence: CASSPVSYEQYF. The CDR3 DNA sequence: TGTGCCAGCAGCCCCGTATCCTACGAGCAGTACTTC.

The CDR3, as DNA: TGTGCCAGCAGTATGGGGACTAGCGGGGCCAACGAGCAGTACTTC. Translated: CASSMGTSGANEQYF. The chain is built from TRBV27 and TRBJ2-7, with TRBD2 identical over 13 bases. The CDR3 loop spans 15 amino acids. Unmatched junction bases numbered 6, after V lost 5 bases and J lost 5 bases. CDR1 and CDR2 (germline): MNHEY, SMNVEV (reference sequence).

The gene calls are TRBV28 and TRBJ1-2; D is perhaps TRBD1 (6 bases). Germline V lookup: CDR1 MDHEN, CDR2 SYDVKM. This CDR3 has 15 amino acids. Trimming stripped 6 bases from V and 4 bases from J, with 18 bases between. The CDR3 loop reads CASSLGGRGGYGYTF. The CDR3 DNA sequence: TGTGCCAGCAGCCTTGGGGGCAGGGGCGGCTATGGCTACACCTTC.

The J gene is TRBJ2-7, the V gene TRBV7-9; TRBD1 is a possible D gene (5 bases). The CDR3 extends over 14 amino acids. V gave up 1 base and J gave up 3 bases, with 10 bases separating them. Germline-derived CDR1 and CDR2 are SEHNR and FQNEAQ (reference sequence). This CDR3 reads CASSLVDNFYEQYF. CDR3 sequence (DNA): TGTGCCAGCAGCTTAGTGGACAATTTCTACGAGCAGTACTTC.

The chain joins TRBV19 to TRBJ2-2; a possible D gene is TRBD1 (5 bases). This CDR3 is 15 amino acids long. In germline, CDR1 is LNHDA, CDR2 SQIVND (reference sequence). Deletions cut 3 bases from V and 7 bases from J, with 15 bases between. CDR3 sequence: CASSIHTQRGGELFF. CDR3 DNA: TGTGCCAGTAGTATTCACACTCAAAGGGGCGGGGAGCTGTTTTTT.

The V and J genes are TRBV5-4 and TRBJ2-1; tentatively, D is TRBD1 (6 bases). Germline V gene data show CDR1 as SGHNT and CDR2 as YYREEE (reference sequence). V lost 4 bases and J lost 7, with 15 bases in between. This CDR3 has 14 residues. This CDR3 reads CASSARTVMNEQFF. In nucleotides, the CDR3 is TGTGCCAGCAGCGCTAGGACAGTGATGAATGAGCAGTTCTTC.

V gene TRBV18 combines with J gene TRBJ1-4, with 9 bases that match TRBD1. V gave up 3 bases and J gave up 7 bases; unmatched junction bases: 9. The germline gives CDR1 KGHSH, CDR2 LQKENI. This CDR3 region has 16 residues. CDR3 sequence reads: CASSPLRQGGSEKLFF. For the CDR3, the DNA is TGTGCCAGCTCACCCCTCCGACAGGGGGGTAGTGAAAAACTGTTTTTT.